This TCR beta chain was captured by sequencing in a study of cytomegalovirus exposure and HLA in healthy donors. Germline values: CDR1 MNHNS, CDR2 SASEGT. This CDR3 has 14 amino acids. V was clipped by 6 bases and J by 6 bases; unmatched bases: 7. The PCR contained 60 Vbeta and 13 Jbeta primers. Method: immunoSEQ multiplex PCR; TCRdb's copy keeps in-frame clones and lacks some. In all, the sample yields around 52,000 clones. This clonotype originated in a middle-aged man in good health and CMV-seropositive. J is TRBJ2-4 and V is TRBV6-1; 8 bases are shared with TRBD1. Input material: PBMCs. The CDR3 sequence is CASSPQGAGNIQYF. CDR3 sequence (DNA): TGTGCCAGCAGCCCTCAGGGGGCGGGAAACATTCAGTACTTC.